These T cell receptor beta chains were read from a single sample in a study of T cells in localized non-small cell lung cancer. TCRdb keeps only in-frame clones here, not all; method: immunoSEQ multiplex PCR. Altogether about 40,000 clones are present, 81% being singletons, with the ten largest covering about 7%. Material: peripheral blood mononuclear cells, obtained before any cancer treatment. Receptors originate from a male donor aged 60 or over with stage II lung adenocarcinoma. The CDR3 runs from the conserved cysteine through the conserved F or W. A D gene is named only where the DNA matches it firmly. Part of the rows lack a size; the others show once, few, many or a class for expanded clones.

V gene: TRBV6-5; D gene: TRBD2; clone size: NA; J gene: TRBJ2-1; CDR3 DNA: TGTGCCAGCAGTTCGGGGACTATTGGAGCAGAGTTCTTC; CDR3 protein: CASSSGTIGAEFF
V gene: TRBV5-6; D gene: TRBD2; clone size: NA; J gene: TRBJ2-5; CDR3 DNA: TGTGCCAGCAGCTTGTCTCCAGCGGGGATCCAAGAGACCCAGTACTTC; CDR3 protein: CASSLSPAGIQETQYF
V gene: TRBV14; D gene: NA; clone size: NA; J gene: TRBJ1-2; CDR3 DNA: TGTGCCAGCAGCCAACTCACAGAAGCTAACTATGGCTACACCTTC; CDR3 protein: CASSQLTEANYGYTF
V gene: TRBV10-2; D gene: NA; clone size: NA; J gene: TRBJ2-3; CDR3 DNA: TGCGCCAGCAGTGAGTCTCGGCGGAGCACAGATACGCAGTATTTT; CDR3 protein: CASSESRRSTDTQYF
V gene: TRBV7-6; D gene: NA; clone size: NA; J gene: TRBJ2-7; CDR3 DNA: TGTGCCAGCAGCTCCATAAACGAGCAGTACTTC; CDR3 protein: CASSSINEQYF
V gene: TRBV2; D gene: NA; clone size: NA; J gene: TRBJ2-1; CDR3 DNA: TGTGCCAGCAGGCAGATGGGCGTGACGTACAATGAGCAGTTCTTC; CDR3 protein: CASRQMGVTYNEQFF
V gene: TRBV2; D gene: TRBD1; clone size: few; J gene: TRBJ1-5; CDR3 DNA: TGTGCCAGCTCAGGGGGTCTAGGGTTGGGAGCCCAGCATTTT; CDR3 protein: CASSGGLGLGAQHF
V gene: TRBV7-3; D gene: TRBD2; clone size: NA; J gene: TRBJ2-3; CDR3 DNA: TGTGCCAGCAGCCGTAGCGGGAGCGCAGATACGCAGTATTTT; CDR3 protein: CASSRSGSADTQYF
V gene: TRBV10-3; D gene: NA; clone size: NA; J gene: TRBJ2-7; CDR3 DNA: TGTGCCATCAGTGGCCCCCAGGTCCACGAGCAGTACTTC; CDR3 protein: CAISGPQVHEQYF
V gene: TRBV7-9; D gene: NA; clone size: few; J gene: TRBJ1-4; CDR3 DNA: TGTGCCAGCAGCCCCCCACCAGGGGCAACTAATGAAAAACTGTTTTTT; CDR3 protein: CASSPPPGATNEKLFF
V gene: TRBV5-4; D gene: TRBD1; clone size: NA; J gene: TRBJ1-2; CDR3 DNA: TGTGCCAGCAGCTTGGGGGACAGGGTGGCTGGCTACACCTTC; CDR3 protein: CASSLGDRVAGYTF
V gene: TRBV6-5; D gene: NA; clone size: NA; J gene: TRBJ2-1; CDR3 DNA: TGTGCCAGCAGTTACTCGGTCAGCAATGAGCAGTTCTTC; CDR3 protein: CASSYSVSNEQFF
V gene: TRBV27; D gene: NA; clone size: NA; J gene: TRBJ2-5; CDR3 DNA: TGTGCCAGCAGTATTATAGGAGAGACCCAGTACTTC; CDR3 protein: CASSIIGETQYF
V gene: TRBV28; D gene: NA; clone size: NA; J gene: TRBJ2-1; CDR3 DNA: TGTGCCAGCAGACCTGTGGGAACCAAGAACAATGAGCAGTTCTTC; CDR3 protein: CASRPVGTKNNEQFF
V gene: TRBV5-4; D gene: NA; clone size: NA; J gene: TRBJ1-5; CDR3 DNA: TGTGCCAGCAGCACAGAGGGCAATCAGCCCCAGCATTTT; CDR3 protein: CASSTEGNQPQHF
V gene: TRBV5-1; D gene: TRBD2; clone size: few; J gene: TRBJ2-1; CDR3 DNA: TGCGCCAGCAAAGAAGGCCTAGCGGGAGGGCTCGCTGAGCAGTTCTTC; CDR3 protein: CASKEGLAGGLAEQFF
V gene: TRBV5-6; D gene: NA; clone size: once; J gene: TRBJ2-7; CDR3 DNA: TGTGCCAGCAGCCCGTTACCGTTCTCCTACGAGCAGTACTTC; CDR3 protein: CASSPLPFSYEQYF
V gene: TRBV19; D gene: TRBD1; clone size: NA; J gene: TRBJ1-2; CDR3 DNA: TGTGCCAGTAGTATGGCAGGACAGGGGCCCTATGGCTACACCTTC; CDR3 protein: CASSMAGQGPYGYTF
V gene: TRBV5-4; D gene: NA; clone size: NA; J gene: TRBJ2-2; CDR3 DNA: TGTGCCAGCAGCCCTAGGCTAGGCGGCGCGAACACCGGGGAGCTGTTTTTT; CDR3 protein: CASSPRLGGANTGELFF